A single sample gave rise to the 26 T cell receptor beta chains below, sequenced in a study of cytomegalovirus exposure and HLA in healthy donors. Primers included in the PCR were 60 Vbeta and 13 Jbeta primers. Sequencing used immunoSEQ multiplex PCR; TCRdb keeps in-frame clones, though not all of them. Of tens of thousands of clones listed, around 77% are singletons. The material sequenced was PBMCs. The receptors originated from a woman aged 40 to 55 in good health and CMV-seropositive.

This clone was seen only a few times. This chain links TRBV2 with TRBJ2-1; D gene ambiguous. The V gene's germline CDR1 is SNHLY and CDR2 FYNNEI. V was shortened by 6 bases and J by 7 bases, with 10 bases between the two germline ends. The CDR3 covers 12 residues. In DNA, the CDR3 is TGTGCCAGCAGCCCGGCGAGGAATGAGCAGTTCTTC. Translating gives CASSPARNEQFF.

Turning to this clone: The junction shows a germline mismatch at one end, possibly a read error. The V gene is TRBV7-8, the J gene TRBJ1-2; 9 nucleotides match TRBD1. The CDR3 totals 13 residues. Germline V gene data show CDR1 as SGHVS and CDR2 as FQNEAQ. The DNA of the CDR3 is TGTACCAGCAGCTTGGACAGGGGACGGGGCTACACCTTC. It is translated as CTSSLDRGRGYTF.

The rearrangement links TRBV6-5 to TRBJ2-2, with 8 positions matching TRBD1. After removal of 5 bases from V and 4 bases from J, the junction contained 6 bases not matched to a gene. CDR1 and CDR2 (germline): MNHEY, SVGAGI. CDR3 size: 15 residues. This CDR3 is CASSPDRGGTGELFF. The CDR3 DNA reads as TGTGCCAGCAGTCCCGACAGGGGTGGCACCGGGGAGCTGTTTTTT.

The chain couples TRBV10-2 to TRBJ1-1; the D gene is possibly TRBD1 (6 bases). Germline lookup yields CDR1 WSHSY and CDR2 SAAADI. Trimming removed 1 base from V and 4 bases from J, with 10 bases in between. CDR3 length equals 14 residues. The CDR3 DNA is TGCGCCAGCAGTGAGTTCAGGGGCGGCACTGAAGCTTTCTTT. It yields the protein CASSEFRGGTEAFF.

The DNA for the CDR3 is TGTGCCAGCAGTTTATACCGGGGGGGCACATACGAGCAGTACTTC. Its translation: CASSLYRGGTYEQYF. The rearrangement joins TRBV28 to TRBJ2-7, with 8 positions matching TRBD2. V was clipped by 1 base and J by 4 bases; unmatched bases: 6. This CDR3 is 15 amino acids long. CDR1 and CDR2 from the germline V gene are MDHEN and SYDVKM.

The CDR3 sequence: CASSGGTSGGKLRKTQETQYF. The CDR3 nucleotides are TGCGCCAGCAGCGGGGGGACTAGCGGGGGGAAACTAAGAAAAACCCAAGAGACCCAGTACTTC. The chain has TRBV5-1 and TRBJ2-5; 15 bases agree with TRBD2. CDR3 length: 21 residues. The junction had 17 bases not matched to a gene; V was cut back by 4 bases and J by 1 base. Germline values: CDR1 SGHRS, CDR2 YFSETQ.

This clone was observed once. The gene calls are TRBV4-3 and TRBJ2-1; weak D call: TRBD2 (5 bases). Per the germline V gene, CDR1 is LGHNA and CDR2 is YSLEER. V lost 0 bases and J 2 bases, leaving 8 bases between the germline ends. This CDR3 has 15 amino acids. DNA of the CDR3: TGCGCCAGCAGCCAAGATTTCGGGGCCTACAATGAGCAGTTCTTC. Encoded protein: CASSQDFGAYNEQFF.

This chain connects TRBV5-6 to TRBJ1-5; D unclear. This CDR3 is 13 amino acids long. V was cut by 4 bases and J by 6 bases, with 11 bases left in between. In germline, CDR1 is SGHDT, CDR2 YYEEEE. This CDR3 is CASSPLPGQPQHF. The CDR3 nucleotides are TGTGCCAGCAGCCCCCTCCCGGGTCAGCCCCAGCATTTT.

The chain carries TRBV5-8 and TRBJ1-2; tentatively, D is TRBD1 (6 bases). The CDR3 sequence is 16 residues long. Trimming pared 4 bases from V and 1 base from J, leaving 17 bases between. CDR1 is SGHTS and CDR2 is YDEGEE in the germline V gene. The DNA for the CDR3 is TGTGCCAGCAGCGGGTCTCAGGGGACCTTTAACTATGGCTACACCTTC. Amino acid sequence: CASSGSQGTFNYGYTF.

The genes are TRBV7-9 and TRBJ1-1, with TRBD1 matching 7 bases. Trimming at V came to 1 base and at J to 1 base, leaving 6 bases not matched to a gene. Germline V gene sequence: CDR1 SEHNR, CDR2 FQNEAQ (reference sequence). This CDR3 comprises 16 residues. The CDR3 sequence is CASSLGAGGTNTEAFF. The CDR3 DNA reads as TGTGCCAGCAGCTTAGGGGCAGGGGGGACGAACACTGAAGCTTTCTTT. The full variable domain, its missing parts supplied by reference TRBV7-9 and TRBJ1-1, is DTGVSQNPRHKITKRGQNVTFRCDPISEHNRLYWYRQTLGQGPEFLTYFQNEAQLEKSRLLSDRFSAERPKGSFSTLEIQRTEQGDSAMYLCASSLGAGGTNTEAFFGQGTRLTVV.

This chain connects TRBV6-5 to TRBJ2-7; 10 bases match TRBD1. V gave up 0 bases and J gave up 2 bases; unmatched junction bases: 1. From germline, CDR1 is MNHEY and CDR2 SVGAGI. This CDR3 contains 15 residues. The CDR3, as DNA: TGTGCCAGCAGTTACTCGGACAGGGGGGCCTACGAGCAGTACTTC. This encodes CASSYSDRGAYEQYF.

The rearrangement uses TRBV2 and TRBJ1-6; TRBD1 aligns across 8 bases. V trimming: 9 bases; J trimming: 7 bases; junction bases outside the gene matches: 8. This CDR3 has 14 amino acids. CDR1 is SNHLY, CDR2 FYNNEI, per germline. Here the CDR3 reads CASSRQGNNSPLHF. The DNA of the CDR3 is TGTGCCAGTAGTCGACAGGGGAACAATTCACCCCTCCACTTT.

The gene calls are TRBV5-1 and TRBJ2-5; perhaps TRBD1 as D (6 bases). This CDR3 contains 15 residues. CDR1 is SGHRS and CDR2 is YFSETQ in the germline V gene. Trimming cost V 0 bases and J 2 bases, with 11 bases left between them. This CDR3 reads CASSLGGQGQETQYF. The CDR3 region has the DNA TGCGCCAGCAGCTTGGGGGGTCAGGGGCAAGAGACCCAGTACTTC.

The gene calls are TRBV30 and TRBJ1-3; 8 bases are a match to TRBD1. V shed 2 bases and J 7 bases; nucleotides not matched to a gene: 1. The CDR3 length is 12 residues. The V gene's germline CDR1 is GTSNPN and CDR2 SVGIG (reference sequence). For the CDR3, the DNA is TGTGCCTGGAGTCGACAGGGGAACACCATATATTTT. Amino acid sequence: CAWSRQGNTIYF.

Only a few counts were recorded for this clone. The rearrangement joins TRBV1 to TRBJ1-1. TRBV1 is a documented pseudogene. The CDR3 is 11 residues long. The CDR3 protein is CTRRGGTEAFF. Here the CDR3 DNA reads TGCACCAGGCGGGGGGGCACTGAAGCTTTCTTT.

The rearrangement joins TRBV6-1 to TRBJ2-7; unclear D gene. CDR3 length: 15 amino acids. CDR1 is MNHNS, CDR2 SASEGT, per germline. Trimming left V 1 base short and J 3 bases short, with 13 bases between. The CDR3 DNA follows: TGTGCCAGCAGTGAAGACCCCGGGTCCATCTACGAGCAGTACTTC. This sequence encodes CASSEDPGSIYEQYF.

The V and J genes are TRBV14 and TRBJ1-4; D is uncertain. Germline CDR1 reads SGHDN; CDR2 reads FVKESK. Trimming took 1 base from V and 13 from J, leaving 13 bases between them. This CDR3 region has 13 residues. The CDR3 DNA is TGTGCCAGCAGCCAAGCTAGATCCGGGGTACTGTTTTTT. Translated, it gives CASSQARSGVLFF.

V is TRBV5-4 and J is TRBJ1-4; 8 nucleotides match TRBD1. CDR3 length equals 15 residues. The trim removed 8 bases at V and 0 bases at J, leaving 6 bases unmatched. Per the germline V gene, CDR1 is SGHNT and CDR2 is YYREEE (reference sequence). CDR3 region: CASRDRTATNEKLFF. The CDR3 DNA sequence: TGTGCCAGTCGGGACAGGACCGCAACTAATGAAAAACTGTTTTTT.

The chain employs TRBV19 and TRBJ2-5, with D maybe TRBD2 (7 bases). The germline V and J ends were trimmed by 3 bases and 1 base, with 12 bases remaining between them. CDR1 is LNHDA and CDR2 is SQIVND in the germline V gene (reference sequence). CDR3 size: 15 residues. The chain's CDR3 is CASSIGGRLQETQYF. In DNA, the CDR3 is TGTGCCAGTAGTATCGGGGGGCGCCTCCAAGAGACCCAGTACTTC.

The V and J genes are TRBV15 and TRBJ2-3, with D tentatively TRBD2 (5 bases). The CDR3 totals 15 residues. V lost 5 bases and J 0 bases, leaving 12 bases between the germline ends. Germline V gene lookup returns CDR1 LNHNV and CDR2 YYDKDF (reference sequence). The CDR3 DNA reads TGTGCCACCAGCGCTTTTTCGGGAAGCACAGATACGCAGTATTTT. This codes for CATSAFSGSTDTQYF.

The chain couples TRBV18 to TRBJ1-1, with 9 positions matching TRBD1. The length of the CDR3 is 15 residues. V was pared by 1 base and J by 5 bases, with 5 bases of the junction left unmatched. Looked up from germline, CDR1 is KGHSH and CDR2 is LQKENI. CDR3 DNA: TGTGCCAGCTCACCACTGGACAGGGGTACTACTGAAGCTTTCTTT. Residues: CASSPLDRGTTEAFF.

The rearrangement links TRBV5-1 to TRBJ2-3, with 10 bases matching TRBD2. This CDR3 spans 16 amino acids. With V trimmed by 6 bases and J by 0 bases, 7 bases remained unmatched. Germline V gene sequence: CDR1 SGHRS, CDR2 YFSETQ. CDR3 amino acids: CASTLAGVASTDTQYF. The CDR3 DNA is TGCGCCAGCACCCTAGCGGGGGTCGCCAGCACAGATACGCAGTATTTT. The full variable domain, its missing parts supplied by reference TRBV5-1 and TRBJ2-3, is KAGVTQTPRYLIKTRGQQVTLSCSPISGHRSVSWYQQTPGQGLQFLFEYFSETQRNKGNFPGRFSGRQFSNSRSEMNVSTLELGDSALYLCASTLAGVASTDTQYFGPGTRLTVL.

This clone was found a few times. The gene calls are TRBV5-1 and TRBJ1-3, with D possibly matching TRBD1 (6 bases). This CDR3 region has 19 residues. CDR1 is SGHRS and CDR2 is YFSETQ in the germline V gene. The V and J ends lost 3 bases and 2 bases respectively, with 24 bases between them. Here the CDR3 DNA reads TGCGCCAGCAGCTATACGACAGGACTTTCCGCTGGAGCTGGAAACACCATATATTTT. Its protein is CASSYTTGLSAGAGNTIYF.

The V gene is TRBV7-6, the J gene TRBJ2-3; the match to TRBD1 covers 11 bases. The germline V gene encodes CDR1 SGHVS and CDR2 FNYEAQ. This CDR3 has 15 amino acids. The trim removed 5 bases at V and 3 bases at J, leaving 4 bases unmatched. Here the CDR3 DNA reads TGTGCCAGCAGCCAGGACAGGGGGCGAACAGATACGCAGTATTTT. As protein: CASSQDRGRTDTQYF. Drawing the rest from reference TRBV7-6 and TRBJ2-3, the complete variable domain is GAGVSQSPRYKVTKRGQDVALRCDPISGHVSLYWYRQALGQGPEFLTYFNYEAQQDKSGLPNDRFSAERPEGSISTLTIQRTEQRDSAMYRCASSQDRGRTDTQYFGPGTRLTVL.

The chain is built from TRBV7-9 and TRBJ2-5; D is unresolved. The V end was cut by 1 base, the J end by 1 base, with 10 bases between. The CDR3 spans 15 residues. The germline V gene encodes CDR1 SEHNR and CDR2 FQNEAQ (reference sequence). CDR3: CASSLGRGFQETQYF. The CDR3 region has the DNA TGTGCCAGCAGCTTAGGGCGAGGATTCCAAGAGACCCAGTACTTC.

V gene TRBV4-1 combines with J gene TRBJ2-7; D is perhaps TRBD2 (6 bases). Germline V gives CDR1 MGHRA, CDR2 YSYEKL. This CDR3 contains 15 residues. Deletions cut 0 bases from V and 7 bases from J, with 16 bases between. This CDR3 reads CASSQDERGLGEQYF. CDR3 in DNA: TGCGCCAGCAGCCAAGATGAGAGGGGACTTGGAGAGCAGTACTTC.